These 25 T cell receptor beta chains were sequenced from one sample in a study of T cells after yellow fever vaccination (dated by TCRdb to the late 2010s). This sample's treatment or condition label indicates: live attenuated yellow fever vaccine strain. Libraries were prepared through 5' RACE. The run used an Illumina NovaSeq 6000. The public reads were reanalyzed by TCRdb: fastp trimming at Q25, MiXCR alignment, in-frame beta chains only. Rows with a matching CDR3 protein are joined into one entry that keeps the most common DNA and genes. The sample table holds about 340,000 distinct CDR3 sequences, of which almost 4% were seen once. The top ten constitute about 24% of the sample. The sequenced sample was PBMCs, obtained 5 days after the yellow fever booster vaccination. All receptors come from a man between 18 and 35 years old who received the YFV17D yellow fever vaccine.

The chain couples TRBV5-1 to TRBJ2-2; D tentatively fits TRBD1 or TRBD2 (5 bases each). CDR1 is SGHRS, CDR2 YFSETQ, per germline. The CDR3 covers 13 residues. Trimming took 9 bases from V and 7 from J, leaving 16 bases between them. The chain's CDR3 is CATTAGTDGELFF. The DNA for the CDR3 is TGCGCCACCACTGCAGGGACGGACGGGGAGCTGTTTTTT.

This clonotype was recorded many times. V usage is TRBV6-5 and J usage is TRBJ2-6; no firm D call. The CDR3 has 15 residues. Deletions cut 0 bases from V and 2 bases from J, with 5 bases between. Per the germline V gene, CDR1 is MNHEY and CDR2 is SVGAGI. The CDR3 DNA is TGTGCCAGCAGTTACTCGTTTACTGGGGCCAACGTCCTGACTTTC. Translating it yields CASSYSFTGANVLTF.

CDR3 DNA: TGCGCCAGCAGCTTTAGTAGCGGCTACGAGCAGTACTTC. Protein product: CASSFSSGYEQYF. V gene TRBV5-1 combines with J gene TRBJ2-7; TRBD2 is a possible D gene (6 bases). The CDR3 is 13 residues long. V shed 2 bases and J shed 3 bases, with 9 bases lying between them. Germline CDR1 reads SGHRS; CDR2 reads YFSETQ.

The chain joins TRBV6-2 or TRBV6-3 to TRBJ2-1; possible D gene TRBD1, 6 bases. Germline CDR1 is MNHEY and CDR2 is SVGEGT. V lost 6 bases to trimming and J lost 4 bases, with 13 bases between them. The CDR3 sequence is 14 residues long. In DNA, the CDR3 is TGTGCCAGCAGACAACAGGGTTGGTACAATGAGCAGTTCTTC. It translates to CASRQQGWYNEQFF.

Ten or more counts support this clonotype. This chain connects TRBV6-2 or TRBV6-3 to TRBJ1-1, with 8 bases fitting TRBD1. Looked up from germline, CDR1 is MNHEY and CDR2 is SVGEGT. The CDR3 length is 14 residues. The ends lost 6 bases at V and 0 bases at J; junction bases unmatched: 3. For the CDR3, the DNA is TGTGCCAGCAGGTGGGACAGGATGAACACTGAAGCTTTCTTT. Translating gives CASRWDRMNTEAFF.

The CDR3 DNA reads TGTGCCAGCAGTTACTCGATTGCGCAGGGTCCTGAGCAGTTCTTC. This codes for CASSYSIAQGPEQFF. The rearrangement links TRBV6-5 to TRBJ2-1, with D tentatively TRBD1 (5 bases). CDR1 is MNHEY and CDR2 is SVGAGI in the germline V gene. This CDR3 is built from 15 residues. V was pared by 0 bases and J by 9 bases, with 15 bases between.

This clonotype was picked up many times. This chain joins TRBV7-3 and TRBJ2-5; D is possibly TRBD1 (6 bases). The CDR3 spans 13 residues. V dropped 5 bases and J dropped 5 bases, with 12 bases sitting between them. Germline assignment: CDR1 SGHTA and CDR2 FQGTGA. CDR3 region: CASSLGHSETQYF. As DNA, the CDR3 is TGTGCCAGCAGCCTGGGACATTCTGAGACCCAGTACTTC.

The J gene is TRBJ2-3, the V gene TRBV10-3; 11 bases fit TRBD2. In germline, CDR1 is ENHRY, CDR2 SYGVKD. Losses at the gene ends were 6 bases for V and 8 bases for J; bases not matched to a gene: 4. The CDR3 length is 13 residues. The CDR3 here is CAIRAGTSGTQYF. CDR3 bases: TGTGCCATCAGGGCCGGGACTAGCGGTACGCAGTATTTT.

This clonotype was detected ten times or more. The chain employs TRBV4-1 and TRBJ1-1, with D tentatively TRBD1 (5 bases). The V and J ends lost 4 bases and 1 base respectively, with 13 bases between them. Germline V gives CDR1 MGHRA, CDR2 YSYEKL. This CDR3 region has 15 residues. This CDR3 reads CASSPGPGGNTEAFF. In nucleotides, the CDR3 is TGCGCCAGCAGCCCTGGGCCGGGGGGGAACACTGAAGCTTTCTTT.

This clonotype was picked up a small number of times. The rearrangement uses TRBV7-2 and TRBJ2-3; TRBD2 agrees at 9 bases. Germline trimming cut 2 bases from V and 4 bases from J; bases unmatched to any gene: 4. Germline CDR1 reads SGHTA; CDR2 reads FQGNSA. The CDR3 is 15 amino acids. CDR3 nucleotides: TGTGCCAGCAGCTTACTAGCGGGAAAGTCAGATACGCAGTATTTT. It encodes CASSLLAGKSDTQYF.

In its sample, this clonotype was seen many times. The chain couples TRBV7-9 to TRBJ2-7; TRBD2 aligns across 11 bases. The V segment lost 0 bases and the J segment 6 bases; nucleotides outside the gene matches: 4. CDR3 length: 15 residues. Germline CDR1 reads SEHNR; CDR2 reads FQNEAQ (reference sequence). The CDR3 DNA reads TGTGCCAGCAGCTTAGCTAGCGGGGGGGCCTTCGAGCAGTACGTC. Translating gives CASSLASGGAFEQYV.

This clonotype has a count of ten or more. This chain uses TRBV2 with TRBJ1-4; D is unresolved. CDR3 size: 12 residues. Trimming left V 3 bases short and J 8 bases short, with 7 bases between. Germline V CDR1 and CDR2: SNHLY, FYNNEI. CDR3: CASSDGTEKLFF. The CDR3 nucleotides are TGTGCCAGCAGTGACGGAACGGAAAAACTGTTTTTT.

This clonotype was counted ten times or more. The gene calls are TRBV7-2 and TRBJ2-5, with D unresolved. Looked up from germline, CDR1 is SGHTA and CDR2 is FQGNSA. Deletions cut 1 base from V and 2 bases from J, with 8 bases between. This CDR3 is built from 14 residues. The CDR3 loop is CASSLDRLQETQYF. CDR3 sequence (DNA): TGTGCCAGCAGCTTAGATCGGTTGCAAGAGACCCAGTACTTC.

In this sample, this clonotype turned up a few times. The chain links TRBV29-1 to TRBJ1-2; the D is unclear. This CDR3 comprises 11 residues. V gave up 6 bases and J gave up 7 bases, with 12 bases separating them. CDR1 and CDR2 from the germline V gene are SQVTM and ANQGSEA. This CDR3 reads CSVTVTTGYTF. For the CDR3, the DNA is TGCAGCGTAACAGTAACTACTGGCTACACCTTC.

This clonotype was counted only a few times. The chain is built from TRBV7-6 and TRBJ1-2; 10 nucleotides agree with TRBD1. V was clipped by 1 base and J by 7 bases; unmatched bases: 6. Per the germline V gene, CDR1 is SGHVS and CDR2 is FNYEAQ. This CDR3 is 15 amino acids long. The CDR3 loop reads CASSLEFGTGVGYTF. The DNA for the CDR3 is TGTGCCAGCAGCTTAGAGTTCGGGACAGGGGTTGGCTACACCTTC.

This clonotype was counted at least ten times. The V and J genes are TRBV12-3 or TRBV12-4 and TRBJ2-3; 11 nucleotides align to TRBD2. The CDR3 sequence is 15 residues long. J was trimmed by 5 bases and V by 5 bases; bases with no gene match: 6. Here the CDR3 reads CASSPTSGVGDTQYF. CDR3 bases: TGTGCCAGCAGTCCGACTAGCGGGGTGGGAGATACGCAGTATTTT.

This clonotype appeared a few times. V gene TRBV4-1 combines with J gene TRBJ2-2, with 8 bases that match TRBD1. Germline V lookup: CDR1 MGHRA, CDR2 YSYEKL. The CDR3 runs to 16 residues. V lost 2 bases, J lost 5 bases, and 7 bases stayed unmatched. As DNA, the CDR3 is TGCGCCAGCAGCCAATCCGGACAGGGCAGGACCGGGGAGCTGTTTTTT. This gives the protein CASSQSGQGRTGELFF.

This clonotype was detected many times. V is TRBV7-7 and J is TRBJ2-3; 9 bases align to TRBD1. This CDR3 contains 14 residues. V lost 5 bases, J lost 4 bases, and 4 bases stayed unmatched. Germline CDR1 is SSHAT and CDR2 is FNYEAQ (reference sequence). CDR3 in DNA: TGTGCCAGCAGCGTACAGGGGGCCGCAGATACGCAGTATTTT. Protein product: CASSVQGAADTQYF.

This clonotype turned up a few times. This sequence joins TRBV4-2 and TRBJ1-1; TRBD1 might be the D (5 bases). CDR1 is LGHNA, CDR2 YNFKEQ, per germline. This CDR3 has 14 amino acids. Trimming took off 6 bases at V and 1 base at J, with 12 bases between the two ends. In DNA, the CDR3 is TGTGCCAGCAGGCCTAGAACAGGGAACACTGAAGCTTTCTTT. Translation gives CASRPRTGNTEAFF.

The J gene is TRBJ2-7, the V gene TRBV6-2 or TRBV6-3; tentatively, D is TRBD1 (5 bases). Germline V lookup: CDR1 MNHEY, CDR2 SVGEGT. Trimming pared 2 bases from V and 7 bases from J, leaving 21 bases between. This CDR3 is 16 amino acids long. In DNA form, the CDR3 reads TGTGCCAGCAGTTACGAAAGGGGCAAGCTCGATCGGGAGCAGTACTTC. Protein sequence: CASSYERGKLDREQYF.

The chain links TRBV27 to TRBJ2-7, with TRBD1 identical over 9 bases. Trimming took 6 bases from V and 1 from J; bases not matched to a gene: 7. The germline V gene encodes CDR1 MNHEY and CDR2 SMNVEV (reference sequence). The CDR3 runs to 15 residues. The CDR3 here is CASRAGQGRSYEQYF. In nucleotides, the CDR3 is TGTGCCAGCAGGGCCGGACAGGGGAGGTCCTACGAGCAGTACTTC.

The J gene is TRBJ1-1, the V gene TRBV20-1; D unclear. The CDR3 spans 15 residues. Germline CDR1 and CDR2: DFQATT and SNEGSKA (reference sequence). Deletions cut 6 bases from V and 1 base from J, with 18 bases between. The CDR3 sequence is CSAVIPHRANTEAFF. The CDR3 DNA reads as TGCAGTGCGGTAATTCCTCACCGGGCGAACACTGAAGCTTTCTTT.

CDR3 nucleotide sequence: TGTGCCAGCAGGCTATCTACAGGGGGCGCGGGGACCCAGTACTTC. Translation: CASRLSTGGAGTQYF. The chain links TRBV7-7 to TRBJ2-5, with 9 nucleotides matching TRBD1. Germline CDR1 reads SSHAT; CDR2 reads FNYEAQ (reference sequence). With V trimmed by 6 bases and J by 7 bases, 12 bases remained unmatched. This CDR3 region has 15 residues.

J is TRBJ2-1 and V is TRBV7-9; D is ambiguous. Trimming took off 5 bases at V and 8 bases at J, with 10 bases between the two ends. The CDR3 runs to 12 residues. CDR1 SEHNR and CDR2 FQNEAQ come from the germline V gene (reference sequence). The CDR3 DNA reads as TGTGCCAGCAGCCCGGCGATAGATGAGCAGTTCTTC. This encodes CASSPAIDEQFF.

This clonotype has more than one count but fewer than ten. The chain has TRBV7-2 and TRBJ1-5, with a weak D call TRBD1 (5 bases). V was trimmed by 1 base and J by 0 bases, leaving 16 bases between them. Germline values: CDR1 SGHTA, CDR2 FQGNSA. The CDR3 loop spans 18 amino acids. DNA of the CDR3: TGTGCCAGCAGCTTAGTGGGGGGAGGACAAAATAGCAATCAGCCCCAGCATTTT. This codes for CASSLVGGGQNSNQPQHF.